This TCR beta chain is from a study of T cell responses to AZD1222 COVID-19 vaccine. Findings of the study overall: Possibly, clonal diversity was underestimated; donors were largely white British and included more females.

The CDR3 is 13 residues long. Trimming stripped 5 bases from V and 8 bases from J, with 12 bases between. CDR1 and CDR2 (germline): KGHDR, SFDVKD. Method: immunoSEQ multiplex PCR; TCRdb's copy keeps in-frame clones and lacks some. The sample lists 55,000 to 80,000 clones, 80% to 90% seen once, with 25% to 35% in the top ten. For this clone: Its antigen is as yet unknown.

Samples with a second dose at about 4 or about 12 weeks were pooled together. The chain combines TRBV24-1 with TRBJ2-1; the D is unclear. The TCR comes from an adult who received the AZD1222 COVID-19 vaccine. The source material was peripheral blood, sampled 28 days after the second AZD1222 dose. CDR3: CATSASGEDEQFF. The CDR3 nucleotides read TGTGCCACCAGTGCTTCGGGCGAAGATGAGCAGTTCTTC.